The clone carrying this TCR beta chain was detected once. Its antigen is unidentified. This record belongs to a study of prognosis after radiotherapy for stage I lung cancer. Turning to the study itself: All of the enrolled patients had stage I non-small cell lung cancer, and they joined between early 2018 and 2019. In total, some 13 men and 6 women took part as patients, aged roughly 50 to 85 with a median of about 68 years. Post-radiotherapy, distant metastases were observed in a few patients (median roughly 7 months), whereas no significant progression was observed in about 15. Study-level results: Stereotactic body radiation therapy was followed by fewer unique TCR clones, median 10,088 versus 6,861.

Trimming took 2 bases from V and 2 from J; bases not matched to a gene: 7. CDR3 length equals 16 residues. Germline CDR1 SGHAT, CDR2 FQNNGV. Genomic DNA was the source, and TCR beta CDR3 was amplified from it by two-round multiplex PCR. Individual primers that were specific to each TRBV and TRBJ gene served in first-round PCR. TCRdb ran MiXCR on the multiplex PCR reads and lists one entry per CDR3 protein. The table includes over 25,000 distinct CDR3 sequences, 35% to 55% detected once. The specimen was PBMCs, collected before or after stereotactic body radiation therapy (not recorded which). The receptor comes from a donor over 45 with non-small cell lung cancer. V is TRBV11-2 and J is TRBJ2-7, with 9 bases matching TRBD1. The chain's CDR3 is CASSLRGDRGAYEQYF. DNA of the CDR3: TGTGCCAGCAGCTTAAGGGGAGACAGGGGGGCCTACGAGCAGTACTTC. Full variable domain (outside the CDR3, taken from reference TRBV11-2 and TRBJ2-7): EAGVAQSPRYKIIEKRQSVAFWCNPISGHATLYWYQQILGQGPKLLIQFQNNGVVDDSQLPKDRFSAERLKGVDSTLKIQPAKLEDSAVYLCASSLRGDRGAYEQYFGPGTRLTVT.